This is a list of T cell receptor beta chains from one sample in a study of blood T cell repertoires in COVID-19. Generated by immunoSEQ multiplex PCR, the TCRdb table keeps only in-frame clones and is missing some. The sample consists of about 380,000 clones, 88% of them appearing once. The source material was PBMCs or T cells enriched from blood (not recorded which). The receptors were gathered from a young woman who had recovered from COVID-19. Both conserved end residues are part of each CDR3. Fields, in order: V gene, clone size, D gene, J gene, CDR3 protein, CDR3 DNA. The D gene is left open where the match is weak. Some rows mark clone size as missing; the rest say once, few, many or name a class of expanded clone.

TRBV5-1	.	TRBD1	TRBJ2-7	CASVRGQGSYEQYF	TGCGCCAGCGTCCGAGGACAGGGCTCCTACGAGCAGTACTTC
TRBV19	.	.	TRBJ2-1	CASSIEFSYNEQFF	TGTGCCAGTAGTATTGAGTTCTCCTACAATGAGCAGTTCTTC
TRBV5-1	few	TRBD2	TRBJ2-2	CASSLRTSGELFF	TGCGCCAGCAGCTTGCGGACTAGCGGGGAGCTGTTTTTT
TRBV5-6	.	.	TRBJ1-2	CASSWGRDYGYTF	TGTGCCAGCAGCTGGGGCAGGGACTATGGCTACACCTTC
TRBV7-6	few	TRBD1	TRBJ1-4	CASSLYGTGVEKLFF	TGTGCCAGCAGCCTGTACGGGACAGGGGTTGAAAAACTGTTTTTT
TRBV14	.	TRBD1	TRBJ1-1	CASSRYRGLNTEAFF	TGTGCCAGCAGCCGGTACAGGGGTTTGAACACTGAAGCTTTCTTT
TRBV12-5	once	.	TRBJ1-1	CASGLGQFEAFF	TGTGCTAGTGGCCTCGGACAGTTTGAAGCTTTCTTT
TRBV5-8	.	TRBD1	TRBJ1-4	CASSLADRVEEKLFF	TGTGCCAGCAGCTTGGCTGACAGGGTGGAGGAAAAACTGTTTTTT
TRBV30	.	TRBD1	TRBJ1-1	CAWSGDRPDTEAFF	TGTGCCTGGAGTGGGGACAGGCCCGACACTGAAGCTTTCTTT
TRBV27	.	TRBD2	TRBJ2-7	CATARGGSYEQYF	TGTGCCACCGCCCGGGGGGGGTCCTACGAGCAGTACTTC
TRBV6-1	.	.	TRBJ2-4	CASSESLGARAKNIQYF	TGTGCCAGCAGTGAATCCCTGGGGGCGAGAGCCAAAAACATTCAGTACTTC
TRBV6-2/TRBV6-3	.	TRBD1	TRBJ1-6	CASSEQGNNSPLHF	TGTGCCAGCAGCGAACAGGGGAATAATTCACCCCTCCACTTT
TRBV10-3	.	.	TRBJ1-5	CAISSGAGVTNQPQHF	TGTGCCATCAGCAGCGGGGCAGGGGTAACGAATCAGCCCCAGCATTTT
TRBV30	.	TRBD2	TRBJ2-7	CAWRTSGGEVQYF	TGTGCCTGGAGGACTAGCGGGGGGGAAGTGCAGTACTTC
TRBV18	.	TRBD2	TRBJ2-3	CASSPMASGGTDTQYF	TGTGCCAGCTCACCAATGGCTAGCGGGGGGACAGATACGCAGTATTTT
TRBV7-2	.	.	TRBJ1-4	CASSLGGLEGEGTNEKLFF	TGTGCCAGCAGCTTAGGAGGCTTAGAAGGAGAAGGAACTAATGAAAAACTGTTTTTT
TRBV19	.	.	TRBJ2-7	CASSINGGTYEQYF	TGTGCCAGTAGTATCAACGGGGGAACCTACGAGCAGTACTTC
TRBV2	.	.	TRBJ2-7	CASSSGQFEQYF	TGTGCCAGCAGTTCGGGACAATTCGAGCAGTACTTC
TRBV14	.	.	TRBJ1-2	CASSPAGWGYGYTF	TGTGCCAGCAGCCCTGCAGGGTGGGGCTATGGCTACACCTTC
TRBV5-1	.	TRBD2	TRBJ2-5	CASSVAGEETQYF	TGCGCCAGCAGCGTAGCGGGAGAAGAGACCCAGTACTTC
TRBV2	.	TRBD2	TRBJ2-3	CASSEAIAGGTDTQYF	TGTGCCAGCAGTGAAGCGATAGCGGGGGGCACAGATACGCAGTATTTT
TRBV6-4	.	TRBD2	TRBJ2-3	CASSVQAGGTTDTQYF	TGTGCCAGCAGTGTCCAAGCGGGGGGCACCACAGATACGCAGTATTTT
TRBV6-4	.	TRBD1	TRBJ1-6	CASSSETGGHSPLHF	TGTGCCAGCAGTTCCGAAACAGGGGGCCATTCACCCCTCCACTTT
TRBV19	.	TRBD1	TRBJ1-2	CASSRTGTGHYGYTF	TGTGCCAGTAGTCGAACCGGGACAGGGCACTATGGCTACACCTTC
TRBV12-3/TRBV12-4	.	.	TRBJ1-5	CASRNYRDQPQHF	TGTGCCAGCAGAAACTACAGGGATCAGCCCCAGCATTTT
TRBV14	.	.	TRBJ1-3	CASSLLRTSRSGNTIYF	TGTGCCAGCAGCCTCCTGAGGACATCACGTTCAGGAAACACCATATATTTT
TRBV7-9	.	.	TRBJ1-2	CASSPIDVGPRNYGYTF	TGTGCCAGCAGCCCCATCGACGTGGGGCCGCGTAACTATGGCTACACCTTC
TRBV7-2	.	.	TRBJ1-2	CASQSAGQLPYGYTF	TGTGCCAGCCAATCGGCAGGCCAGCTCCCCTATGGCTACACCTTC
TRBV2	.	.	TRBJ1-5	CASSEIDSGQPQHF	TGTGCCAGCAGTGAAATAGACAGTGGCCAGCCCCAGCATTTT
TRBV7-3	.	.	TRBJ1-2	CASSLNPGQGHGYTF	TGTGCCAGCAGCTTAAATCCCGGCCAGGGCCATGGCTACACCTTC
TRBV2	.	TRBD1	TRBJ1-2	CASSSTSPNPGTGGHGYTF	TGTGCCAGCAGTTCCACCTCACCCAATCCCGGGACAGGGGGACATGGCTACACCTTC
TRBV29-1	.	.	TRBJ1-1	CSVVAQGRATEAFF	TGCAGCGTTGTTGCCCAGGGAAGGGCCACTGAAGCTTTCTTT
TRBV12-3/TRBV12-4	.	.	TRBJ1-1	CASSFRGNTEAFF	TGTGCCAGCAGTTTTAGAGGGAACACTGAAGCTTTCTTT
TRBV6-2/TRBV6-3	.	TRBD1	TRBJ2-7	CASSAGTGGFEQYF	TGTGCCAGCAGTGCCGGGACAGGGGGCTTCGAGCAGTACTTC
TRBV9	.	.	TRBJ1-2	CASSLEQGRGGYTF	TGTGCCAGCAGCCTCGAACAGGGCCGAGGGGGCTACACCTTC
TRBV28	.	.	TRBJ1-4	CASNSGRSNEKLFF	TGTGCCAGCAATTCAGGGCGGTCTAATGAAAAACTGTTTTTT
TRBV24-1	.	.	TRBJ2-5	CATSDTHKETQYF	TGTGCCACCAGTGATACACACAAAGAGACCCAGTACTTC
TRBV5-1	.	.	TRBJ2-7	CASSLRQAAYEQYF	TGCGCCAGCAGCTTGAGACAGGCCGCCTACGAGCAGTACTTC
TRBV29-1	.	TRBD2	TRBJ2-3	CSGRGGFTDTQYF	TGCAGCGGAAGGGGAGGGTTCACAGATACGCAGTATTTT
TRBV6-5	.	.	TRBJ1-5	CASSGNPGNYQPQHF	TGTGCCAGCAGCGGAAATCCGGGGAATTATCAGCCCCAGCATTTT
TRBV4-3	once	TRBD1	TRBJ1-1	CASSHSDRVGTEAFF	TGCGCCAGCAGCCATTCCGACAGGGTGGGCACTGAAGCTTTCTTT
TRBV19	.	TRBD1	TRBJ1-1	CASSLLGQGGEAFF	TGTGCCAGTAGTCTTTTAGGACAGGGCGGTGAAGCTTTCTTT
TRBV9	.	.	TRBJ2-3	CASSSRTDTQYF	TGTGCCAGCAGCTCGCGGACAGATACGCAGTATTTT
TRBV5-1	.	.	TRBJ2-7	CASSWEREIYEQYF	TGCGCCAGCAGCTGGGAGAGGGAGATCTACGAGCAGTACTTC
TRBV3-1/TRBV3-2	.	TRBD1	TRBJ2-1	CASSHTGTGGTYEQFF	TGTGCCAGCAGTCACACCGGGACAGGGGGTACGTATGAGCAGTTCTTC
TRBV11-1	.	TRBD1	TRBJ1-2	CASSSGQGNYGYTF	TGTGCCAGCAGCTCGGGACAGGGGAATTATGGCTACACCTTC
TRBV3-1/TRBV3-2	.	TRBD1	TRBJ1-2	CASSQVGQGRRRGGYTF	TGTGCCAGCAGCCAAGTGGGACAGGGGCGTCGGCGAGGGGGCTACACCTTC
TRBV6-2/TRBV6-3	.	.	TRBJ2-5	CASSYYRPGETQYF	TGTGCCAGCAGTTACTATCGTCCGGGGGAGACCCAGTACTTC
TRBV7-2	.	TRBD2	TRBJ2-4	CASSRGGAKNIQYF	TGTGCCAGCAGCCGCGGGGGGGCCAAAAACATTCAGTACTTC
TRBV30	once	TRBD1	TRBJ2-7	CAWSGGAGGNEQYF	TGTGCCTGGAGTGGTGGGGCAGGGGGTAATGAGCAGTACTTC
TRBV9	.	.	TRBJ2-1	CASSSPGLAFLRSYNEQFF	TGTGCCAGCAGCTCGCCGGGCCTAGCGTTCCTTCGGTCCTACAATGAGCAGTTCTTC
TRBV12-3/TRBV12-4	.	.	TRBJ1-2	CASSSTGGGYTF	TGTGCCAGCAGTTCGACCGGGGGTGGCTACACCTTC
TRBV27	once	TRBD2	TRBJ2-3	CASTTLAAGAETQYF	TGTGCCAGCACAACACTAGCGGCGGGGGCAGAGACGCAGTATTTT
TRBV9	.	TRBD2	TRBJ2-1	CASSDRAGGPGDEQFF	TGTGCCAGCAGCGATCGAGCGGGGGGCCCGGGCGATGAGCAGTTCTTC
TRBV19	.	TRBD2	TRBJ2-3	CASSIGGGDADTQYF	TGTGCCAGTAGTATTGGCGGGGGGGACGCAGATACGCAGTATTTT
TRBV18	few	.	TRBJ1-5	CASSPAGAVQPQHF	TGTGCCAGCTCACCGGCGGGGGCGGTTCAGCCCCAGCATTTT
TRBV10-3	.	.	TRBJ1-5	CAISDERREDQPQHF	TGTGCCATCAGTGATGAACGCAGGGAGGATCAGCCCCAGCATTTT
TRBV12-3/TRBV12-4	.	.	TRBJ1-2	CASGAGVLDGYTF	TGTGCCAGCGGCGCCGGGGTTCTAGATGGCTACACCTTC
TRBV27	.	TRBD1	TRBJ1-1	CASSGLSGTVVNTEAFF	TGTGCCAGCAGTGGATTGTCCGGGACAGTCGTGAACACTGAAGCTTTCTTT
TRBV11-2	few	TRBD1	TRBJ2-7	CASRTGISYEQYF	TGTGCCAGCCGGACAGGGATCTCCTACGAGCAGTACTTC